The T cell receptor (beta chain) under discussion was sequenced for a study of blood T cell repertoires in COVID-19. TCRdb's table, derived via immunoSEQ multiplex PCR, lists solely in-frame clones and lacks some. The sample has about 22,000 clones; roughly 84% are singletons. The CDR3 covers 15 residues. Trimming took 5 bases from V and 0 from J; bases not matched to a gene: 4. Germline V gives CDR1 SGHTA, CDR2 FQGNSA. The genes are TRBV7-2 and TRBJ2-7, with 10 positions matching TRBD2. The sequencing input was peripheral blood. This receptor was taken from a man aged 80 or over with active or convalescent COVID-19. CDR3: CASSTPSGSSYEQYF. CDR3 DNA: TGTGCCAGCAGCACGCCTAGCGGGAGCTCCTACGAGCAGTACTTC.